Listed below are T cell receptor beta chains from one sample, sequenced in a study of T cells after somatic rescue of genetic block. TCRdb keeps only in-frame clones here, not all; method: immunoSEQ multiplex PCR. The sample has over 14,000 clones; about three quarters are singletons. Sequencing was done on a sample of peripheral blood mononuclear cells (PBMCs). These receptor sequences come from a young man. CDR3s include the opening cysteine and the closing phenylalanine or tryptophan. The D gene is left open where the match is weak. Clone size, where shown, is once, few, many, or a class for clones that have expanded.

d_call j_call clone_size v_call cdr3_aa cdr3_nt
NA TRBJ2-1 NA TRBV11-2 CASSLVRYNEQFF TGTGCCAGCAGCTTAGTCCGGTACAATGAGCAGTTCTTC
NA TRBJ1-1 few TRBV6-1 CASTRDRLNTEAFF TGTGCCAGCACCCGTGACAGGTTGAACACTGAAGCTTTCTTT
NA TRBJ2-3 many TRBV5-1 CASSLLMGLTDTQYF TGCGCCAGCAGCCTCCTGATGGGACTCACAGATACGCAGTATTTT
NA TRBJ2-1 NA TRBV19 CASSIVRNPPYNEQFF TGTGCCAGTAGTATAGTTCGGAACCCTCCGTACAATGAGCAGTTCTTC
NA TRBJ1-6 NA TRBV30 CAWRGLAGSPLHF TGTGCCTGGAGGGGCCTCGCGGGTTCACCCCTCCACTTT
NA TRBJ1-5 NA TRBV5-6 CASTFNLGNQPQHF TGTGCCAGCACCTTTAACCTCGGCAATCAGCCCCAGCATTTT
TRBD1 TRBJ1-2 few TRBV29-1 CSVPDRAVDYGYTF TGCAGCGTCCCCGACAGGGCAGTCGACTATGGCTACACCTTC
TRBD2 TRBJ2-7 NA TRBV23-1 CASSQSASGSYEQYF TGCGCCAGCAGTCAATCGGCTAGCGGCTCCTACGAGCAGTACTTC
TRBD1 TRBJ2-2 NA TRBV7-9 CASRGQVYTGELFF TGTGCCAGCCGGGGACAGGTGTACACCGGGGAGCTGTTTTTT
TRBD1 TRBJ2-1 NA TRBV27 CASSRNRGPHLNEQFF TGTGCCAGCAGTAGAAACAGGGGGCCCCACCTCAATGAGCAGTTCTTC
NA TRBJ2-2 NA TRBV19 CASSISGTLANTGELFF TGTGCCAGTAGTATATCCGGGACACTCGCGAACACCGGGGAGCTGTTTTTT
TRBD1 TRBJ2-7 NA TRBV2 CASSQDRGAYEQYF TGTGCCAGCAGTCAAGACAGGGGGGCCTACGAGCAGTACTTC
NA TRBJ1-4 NA TRBV7-8 CASSPGGTNEKLFF TGTGCCAGCAGCCCGGGTGGAACTAATGAAAAACTGTTTTTT
TRBD1 TRBJ2-7 NA TRBV11-3 CASSLDRGPYEQYF TGTGCCAGCAGCTTAGACAGGGGGCCCTACGAGCAGTACTTC
NA TRBJ2-2 once TRBV7-8 CASSTRTGSSGELFF TGTGCCAGCAGCACCCGGACTGGGAGTTCTGGGGAGCTGTTTTTT
NA TRBJ2-5 few TRBV6-1 CASSDQPQNDPRQTPYF TGTGCCAGCAGTGATCAACCCCAAAATGACCCCCGACAGACTCCGTACTTC
NA TRBJ1-1 few TRBV2 CASTGTTNTEAFF TGTGCCAGCACCGGCACGACGAACACTGAAGCTTTCTTT
TRBD2 TRBJ2-6 NA TRBV6-5 CASSYGGLAGANVLTF TGTGCCAGCAGTTACGGTGGACTAGCTGGGGCCAACGTCCTGACTTTC
NA TRBJ1-1 once TRBV10-1 CASSEGIGGQTEAFF TGCGCCAGCAGTGAGGGGATCGGGGGGCAAACTGAAGCTTTCTTT
NA TRBJ2-7 NA TRBV29-1 CSVVEQGIYEQYF TGCAGCGTTGTCGAACAGGGAATCTACGAGCAGTACTTC
TRBD1 TRBJ2-2 NA TRBV9 CASSVPGQGAPGELFF TGTGCCAGCAGCGTCCCGGGACAGGGGGCCCCCGGGGAGCTGTTTTTT
NA TRBJ1-1 once TRBV27 CASSYKGPPEAFF TGTGCCAGCAGTTATAAGGGGCCCCCTGAAGCTTTCTTT
NA TRBJ2-5 NA TRBV5-1 CASSLDGGPQETQYF TGCGCCAGCAGCTTGGACGGGGGCCCACAAGAGACCCAGTACTTC
NA TRBJ1-4 NA TRBV12-5 CASGILRGGPNEKGVF TGTGCTAGTGGTATCCTCCGAGGGGGACCTAATGAAAAGGGGGTTTTT
NA TRBJ2-4 NA TRBV7-9 CASSLSVSKNIQYF TGTGCCAGCAGCTTATCGGTATCCAAAAACATTCAGTACTTC
NA TRBJ2-7 NA TRBV11-2 CASSLFISYEQYF TGTGCCAGCAGCTTATTTATTTCCTACGAGCAGTACTTC
NA TRBJ2-6 NA TRBV13 CASSSGGHSGANVLTF TGTGCCAGCAGCTCCGGGGGACACTCTGGGGCCAACGTCCTGACTTTC
TRBD1 TRBJ1-2 NA TRBV5-1 CASSLLSGDRGHSNYGYTF TGCGCCAGCAGCTTACTCTCCGGAGACAGGGGCCATTCTAACTATGGCTACACCTTC
NA TRBJ2-5 NA TRBV19 CASKGAEETQYF TGTGCCAGTAAAGGAGCGGAAGAGACCCAGTACTTC
NA TRBJ2-2 NA TRBV27 CASSLYPDRELFF TGTGCCAGCAGTTTATACCCCGACAGGGAGCTGTTTTTT
NA TRBJ1-1 few TRBV6-5 CASSRAASYTEAFF TGTGCCAGCAGCCGGGCAGCCTCTTACACTGAAGCTTTCTTT
TRBD1 TRBJ1-5 once TRBV28 CASSLSGGYQPQHF TGTGCCAGCAGTTTATCAGGGGGGTATCAGCCCCAGCATTTT
TRBD1 TRBJ1-2 once TRBV6-1 CASNTGGADGYTF TGTGCCAGCAACACAGGGGGCGCGGATGGCTACACCTTC
TRBD2 TRBJ2-3 NA TRBV2 CASTVRENTDTQYF TGTGCCAGCACGGTGCGGGAGAACACAGATACGCAGTATTTT
TRBD2 TRBJ2-1 NA TRBV29-1 CSVLGLEYNEQFF TGCAGCGTGCTGGGACTAGAGTACAATGAGCAGTTCTTC
NA TRBJ2-3 NA TRBV28 CASSLPYSTDTQYF TGTGCCAGCAGTTTACCCTACAGCACAGATACGCAGTATTTT
TRBD1 TRBJ2-3 NA TRBV5-1 CASSLDPRGQDTQYF TGCGCCAGCAGCTTGGATCCGAGGGGGCAGGATACGCAGTATTTT
NA TRBJ2-2 NA TRBV2 CASSAWATYTGELFF TGTGCCAGCAGTGCGTGGGCGACTTACACCGGGGAGCTGTTTTTT
NA TRBJ2-7 once TRBV11-2 CASSFIQGSAEQYF TGTGCCAGCAGCTTTATACAGGGTAGCGCCGAGCAGTACTTC
NA TRBJ2-4 NA TRBV7-2 CASSVPSLNIQYF TGTGCCAGCAGTGTTCCCTCACTAAACATTCAGTACTTC
NA TRBJ1-5 NA TRBV18 CASEDSRGQPQHF TGTGCCAGCGAAGACTCGAGGGGTCAGCCCCAGCATTTT
NA TRBJ2-1 NA TRBV4-1 CASSQGRGGRAYNEQFF TGCGCCAGCAGCCAAGGAAGGGGGGGGAGAGCCTACAATGAGCAGTTCTTC
TRBD1 TRBJ2-2 NA TRBV6-1 CASRTGNTGELFF TGTGCCAGTCGGACAGGAAACACCGGGGAGCTGTTTTTT
TRBD1 TRBJ1-5 NA TRBV6-5 CASSYMTGTQPQHF TGTGCCAGCAGTTACATGACAGGGACTCAGCCCCAGCATTTT
NA TRBJ1-2 NA TRBV27 CATNKGGLDYGYTF TGTGCCACCAATAAAGGGGGGTTGGACTATGGCTACACCTTC
NA TRBJ2-3 NA TRBV14 CASSQDLTLDTQYF TGTGCCAGCAGCCAAGATTTAACTCTGGATACGCAGTATTTT
NA TRBJ2-7 NA TRBV19 CASGRGRGYEQYF TGTGCCTCGGGGAGGGGGCGAGGCTACGAGCAGTACTTC
TRBD2 TRBJ2-3 NA TRBV9 CASSPLGGTGTDTQYF TGTGCCAGCAGCCCCCTCGGGGGGACTGGCACAGATACGCAGTATTTT
TRBD1 TRBJ2-7 NA TRBV19 CASSPLSGQGPPEQYF TGTGCCTCATCCCCACTGTCGGGACAGGGCCCTCCCGAGCAGTACTTC
TRBD1 TRBJ2-5 NA TRBV5-1 CASMGQGKETQYF TGCGCCAGCATGGGACAGGGAAAAGAGACCCAGTACTTC
NA TRBJ2-2 NA TRBV6-5 CASSYSSGTNTGELFF TGTGCCAGCAGTTACTCTAGCGGAACGAACACCGGGGAGCTGTTTTTT
TRBD2 TRBJ2-3 NA TRBV4-1 CASSQETSGSTDTQYF TGCGCCAGCAGCCAAGAGACTAGCGGGAGCACAGATACGCAGTATTTT